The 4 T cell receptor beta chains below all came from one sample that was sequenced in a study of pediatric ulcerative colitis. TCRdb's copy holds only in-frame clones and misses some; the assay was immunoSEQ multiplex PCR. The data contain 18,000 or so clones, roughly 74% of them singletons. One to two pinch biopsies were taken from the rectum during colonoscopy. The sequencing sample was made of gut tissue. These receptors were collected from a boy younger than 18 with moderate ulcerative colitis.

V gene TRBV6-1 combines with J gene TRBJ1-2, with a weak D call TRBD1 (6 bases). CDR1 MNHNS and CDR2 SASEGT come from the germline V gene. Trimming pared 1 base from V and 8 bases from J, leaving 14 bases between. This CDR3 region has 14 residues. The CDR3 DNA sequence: TGTGCCAGCAGTGAAGGGTCCAGGGGAGACGGCTACACCTTC. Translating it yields CASSEGSRGDGYTF.

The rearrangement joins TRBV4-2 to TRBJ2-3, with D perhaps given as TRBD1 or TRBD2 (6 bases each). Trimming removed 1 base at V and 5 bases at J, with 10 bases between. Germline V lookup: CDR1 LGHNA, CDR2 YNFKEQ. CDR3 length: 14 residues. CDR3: CASSQVGGEDTQYF. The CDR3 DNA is TGTGCCAGCAGCCAAGTGGGGGGCGAAGATACGCAGTATTTT.

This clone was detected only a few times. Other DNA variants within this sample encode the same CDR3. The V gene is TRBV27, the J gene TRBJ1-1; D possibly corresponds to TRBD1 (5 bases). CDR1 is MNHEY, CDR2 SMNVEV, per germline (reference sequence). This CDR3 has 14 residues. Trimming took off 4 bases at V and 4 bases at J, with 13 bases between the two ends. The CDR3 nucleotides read TGTGCCAGCAGTTCGCAGGGCGAGGGCACTGAAGCTTTCTTT. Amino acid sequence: CASSSQGEGTEAFF.

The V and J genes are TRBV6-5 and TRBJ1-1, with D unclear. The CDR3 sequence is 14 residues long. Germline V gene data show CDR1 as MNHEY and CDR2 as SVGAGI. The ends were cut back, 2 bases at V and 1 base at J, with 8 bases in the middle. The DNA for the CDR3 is TGTGCCAGCAGTTACGTGGAGACGAACACTGAAGCTTTCTTT. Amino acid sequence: CASSYVETNTEAFF.